Presented here are 13 T cell receptor beta chains from one specimen sequenced in a study of T cell responses to AZD1222 COVID-19 vaccine. Sequencing was performed with immunoSEQ multiplex PCR; in TCRdb, only in-frame clones are kept and a portion is missing. The sample shows 35,000 to 55,000 clones, 80% of them seen only once. Material: peripheral blood, obtained 28 days after the second dose of the MenACWY control vaccine. The receptors originated from an adult who received the MenACWY meningococcal vaccine as a control.

The chain has TRBV5-1 and TRBJ1-1; TRBD1 matches 11 bases. V was pared by 4 bases and J by 4 bases, with 3 bases of the junction left unmatched. The CDR3 has 14 amino acids. Per germline, CDR1 SGHRS and CDR2 YFSETQ. Written as DNA, the CDR3 is TGCGCCAGCAGCCCCGGGACAGGGGGCACTGAAGCTTTCTTT. Translated, it gives CASSPGTGGTEAFF. Based on the CDR3 plus reference TRBV5-1 and TRBJ1-1, the full variable domain is KAGVTQTPRYLIKTRGQQVTLSCSPISGHRSVSWYQQTPGQGLQFLFEYFSETQRNKGNFPGRFSGRQFSNSRSEMNVSTLELGDSALYLCASSPGTGGTEAFFGQGTRLTVV.

CDR3 loop: CATSAGNTEAFF. CDR3 bases: TGTGCCACCAGCGCAGGGAACACTGAAGCTTTCTTT. The genes are TRBV24-1 and TRBJ1-1; no reliable D call. Per the germline V gene, CDR1 is KGHDR and CDR2 is SFDVKD. V was clipped by 7 bases and J by 1 base, with 6 bases between them. The CDR3 is 12 amino acids.

The rearrangement uses TRBV15 and TRBJ1-3; D gene ambiguous. CDR3 length: 14 amino acids. Germline CDR1 is LNHNV and CDR2 is YYDKDF (reference sequence). V dropped 2 bases and J dropped 4 bases, with 9 bases sitting between them. CDR3 in DNA: TGTGCCACCAGCAGAAATGGCCCGGGAAACACCATATATTTT. Its protein is CATSRNGPGNTIYF.

This clone was seen once. CDR3: CASSLGTSGGASTDTQYF. Written as DNA, the CDR3 is TGTGCCAGCAGCCTCGGGACTAGCGGGGGGGCGAGCACAGATACGCAGTATTTT. V and J are TRBV7-2 and TRBJ2-3, with TRBD2 matching over 16 bases. The germline V gene has CDR1 SGHTA and CDR2 FQGNSA. V lost 5 bases, J lost 0 bases, and 5 bases stayed unmatched. CDR3 size: 18 residues.

The gene calls are TRBV19 and TRBJ2-7, with TRBD1 matching 8 bases. In germline, CDR1 is LNHDA, CDR2 SQIVND (reference sequence). This CDR3 is built from 14 residues. V shed 9 bases, J shed 0 bases, and the junction held 7 bases outside the gene matches. CDR3 in DNA: TGTGCCAGCCGGACCGGGACAGGCTCCTACGAGCAGTACTTC. Translation: CASRTGTGSYEQYF.

This rearrangement joins TRBV9 to TRBJ1-2; weak D call: TRBD1 (6 bases). The germline V gene has CDR1 SGDLS and CDR2 YYNGEE. The CDR3 has 16 residues. Trimming stripped 3 bases from V and 3 bases from J, with 18 bases between. This chain's CDR3 is CASSAWGAATHYGYTF. As DNA, the CDR3 is TGTGCCAGCAGCGCGTGGGGGGCAGCAACGCACTATGGCTACACCTTC.

The CDR3 is CASSLGVDRALYEQYF. Here the CDR3 DNA reads TGTGCCAGCAGCTTAGGGGTGGACAGGGCTCTCTACGAGCAGTACTTC. V and J are TRBV7-2 and TRBJ2-7; TRBD1 aligns across 8 bases. With 1 base clipped from V and 3 bases from J, the junction kept 8 bases outside the gene matches. The germline CDR1 and CDR2 sequences are SGHTA and FQGNSA. This CDR3 contains 16 residues.

This clone appeared a single time. This chain links TRBV3-1 (or the pseudogene TRBV3-2) with TRBJ1-5, with D possibly matching TRBD1 (5 bases). Deletions cut 0 bases from V and 6 bases from J, with 6 bases between. The CDR3 covers 13 residues. CDR1 and CDR2 from the germline V gene are LGHDT and YNNKEL (reference sequence). CDR3 nucleotides: TGTGCCAGCAGCCAAGAGAGGGGTCAGCCCCAGCATTTT. This sequence encodes CASSQERGQPQHF.

The chain is built from TRBV11-2 and TRBJ2-1; possible D gene TRBD2, 6 bases. Germline lookup yields CDR1 SGHAT and CDR2 FQNNGV. Between the trimmed V and J ends, which lost 5 bases and 0 bases, there was a span of 11 bases. The CDR3 totals 15 residues. In nucleotides, the CDR3 is TGTGCCAGCAGCCTGGACTACAGCTCCTACAATGAGCAGTTCTTC. The encoded protein is CASSLDYSSYNEQFF. The full variable domain, in which reference TRBV11-2 and TRBJ2-1 provide the parts outside the CDR3, is EAGVAQSPRYKIIEKRQSVAFWCNPISGHATLYWYQQILGQGPKLLIQFQNNGVVDDSQLPKDRFSAERLKGVDSTLKIQPAKLEDSAVYLCASSLDYSSYNEQFFGPGTRLTVL.

The chain employs TRBV18 and TRBJ2-3; the match to TRBD2 covers 8 bases. CDR1 and CDR2 (germline): KGHSH, LQKENI. The V gene end was trimmed by 4 bases and the J gene end by 4 bases; junction bases not matched to a gene: 7. The length of the CDR3 is 15 residues. Here the CDR3 reads CASSRNSGTADTQYF. The CDR3, as DNA: TGTGCCAGCTCACGTAATAGCGGGACGGCAGATACGCAGTATTTT.

The J gene is TRBJ2-3, the V gene TRBV6-5; D is possibly TRBD1 (5 bases). The ends were cut back, 2 bases at V and 3 bases at J, with 15 bases in the middle. There are 16 residues in the CDR3. Germline assignment: CDR1 MNHEY and CDR2 SVGAGI. This chain's CDR3 is CASSYRGTQLTDTQYF. For the CDR3, the DNA is TGTGCCAGCAGTTACAGGGGCACACAATTAACAGATACGCAGTATTTT.

The chain recombines TRBV19 with TRBJ2-4; D is perhaps TRBD1 (6 bases). The CDR3 spans 14 residues. Germline V lookup: CDR1 LNHDA, CDR2 SQIVND (reference sequence). Trimming shortened V by 5 bases and J by 4 bases, and 12 bases separated the two germline ends. CDR3 loop: CASSVTGMKNIQYF. In nucleotides, the CDR3 is TGTGCCAGTAGTGTTACAGGGATGAAAAACATTCAGTACTTC. The entire variable domain, with the rest obtained from reference TRBV19 and TRBJ2-4, is as follows: DGGITQSPKYLFRKEGQNVTLSCEQNLNHDAMYWYRQDPGQGLRLIYYSQIVNDFQKGDIAEGYSVSREKKESFPLTVTSAQKNPTAFYLCASSVTGMKNIQYFGAGTRLSVL.

This sequence joins TRBV14 and TRBJ1-1; TRBD1 matches 7 bases. Germline V gene sequence: CDR1 SGHDN, CDR2 FVKESK. The CDR3 has 15 residues. V gave up 1 base and J gave up 4 bases; unmatched junction bases: 6. CDR3 region: CASSQVTGVGTEAFF. The CDR3 region has the DNA TGTGCCAGCAGCCAAGTAACAGGGGTGGGCACTGAAGCTTTCTTT.